Below, one T cell receptor (beta chain) is given with its context. The sample contains more than one DNA sequence encoding this CDR3. This entry comes from a study of blood T cell repertoires in COVID-19. About the research overall: T cells, B-cell-depleted T cells, or PBMCs provided the cDNA or gDNA that served as material.

Trimming left V 3 bases short and J 7 bases short, with 9 bases between. CDR3 length: 12 residues. Authors' data handling: The assay estimated nucleated cells by amplifying reference gene primers. Repertoires were generated with immunoSEQ multiplex PCR, while TCRdb's copy carries only in-frame clones and drops some. V, J and clone size are taken as reported in that table, and D and trimming were inferred from the DNA itself. This table has some 200,000 clones, 70% to 90% appearing once. The V gene is TRBV12-3 or TRBV12-4, the J gene TRBJ1-2; no firm D call. Sequences were obtained from peripheral blood. The TCR originated in a man over 45 with COVID-19, enrolled during active disease. Here the CDR3 DNA reads TGTGCCAGCAGTTTGGAGGGAGGTGGCTACACCTTC. This gives the protein CASSLEGGGYTF.